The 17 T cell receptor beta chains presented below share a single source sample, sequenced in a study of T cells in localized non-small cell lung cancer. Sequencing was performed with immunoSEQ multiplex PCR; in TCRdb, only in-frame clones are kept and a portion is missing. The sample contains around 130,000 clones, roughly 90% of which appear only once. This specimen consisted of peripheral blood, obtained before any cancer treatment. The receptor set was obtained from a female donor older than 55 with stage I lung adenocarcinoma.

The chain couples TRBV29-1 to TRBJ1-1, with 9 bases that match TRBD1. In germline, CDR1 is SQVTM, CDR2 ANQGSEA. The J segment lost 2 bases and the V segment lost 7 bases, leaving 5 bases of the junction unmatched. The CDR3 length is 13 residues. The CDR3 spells CSAEGQGNTEAFF. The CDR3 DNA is TGCAGCGCAGAGGGACAGGGAAACACTGAAGCTTTCTTT.

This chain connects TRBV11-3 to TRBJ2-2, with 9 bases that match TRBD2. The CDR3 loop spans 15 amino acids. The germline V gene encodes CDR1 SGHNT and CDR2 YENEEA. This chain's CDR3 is CATRGSGRDTGELFF. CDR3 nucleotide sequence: TGTGCTACCAGAGGTAGCGGGAGAGACACCGGGGAGCTGTTTTTT. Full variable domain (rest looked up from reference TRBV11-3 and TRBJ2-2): EAGVVQSPRYKIIEKKQPVAFWCNPISGHNTLYWYLQNLGQGPELLIRYENEEAVDDSQLPKDRFSAERLKGVDSTLKIQPAELGDSAVYLCATRGSGRDTGELFFGEGSRLTVL.

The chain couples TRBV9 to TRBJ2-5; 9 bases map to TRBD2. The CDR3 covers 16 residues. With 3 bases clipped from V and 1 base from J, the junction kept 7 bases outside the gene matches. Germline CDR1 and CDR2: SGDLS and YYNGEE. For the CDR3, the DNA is TGTGCCAGCAGCGCAGGGACTAGCCCAACCCAAGAGACCCAGTACTTC. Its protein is CASSAGTSPTQETQYF.

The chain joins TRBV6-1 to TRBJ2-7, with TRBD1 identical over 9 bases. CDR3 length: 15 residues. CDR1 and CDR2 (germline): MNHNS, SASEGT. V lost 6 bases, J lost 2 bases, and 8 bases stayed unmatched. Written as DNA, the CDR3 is TGTGCCAGCAGGGAGGGACAGGGATACACCTACGAGCAGTACTTC. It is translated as CASREGQGYTYEQYF.

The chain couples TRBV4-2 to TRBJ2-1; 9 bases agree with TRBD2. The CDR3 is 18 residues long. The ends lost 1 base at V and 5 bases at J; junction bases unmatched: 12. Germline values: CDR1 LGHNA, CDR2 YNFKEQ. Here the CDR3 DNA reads TGTGCCAGCAGCCAAGGGGTGATAGCGGGAGAGGCGAACAATGAGCAGTTCTTC. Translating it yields CASSQGVIAGEANNEQFF.

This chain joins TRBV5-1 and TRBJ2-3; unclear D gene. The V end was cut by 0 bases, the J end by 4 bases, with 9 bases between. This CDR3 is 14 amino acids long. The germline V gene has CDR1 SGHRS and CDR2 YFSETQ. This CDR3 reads CASSLDRVADTQYF. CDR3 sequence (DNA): TGCGCCAGCAGCTTGGATAGGGTCGCAGATACGCAGTATTTT.

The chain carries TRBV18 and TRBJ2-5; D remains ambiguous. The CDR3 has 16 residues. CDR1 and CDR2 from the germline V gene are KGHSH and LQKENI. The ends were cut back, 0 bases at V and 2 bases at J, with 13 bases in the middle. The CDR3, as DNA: TGTGCCAGCTCACCACCGCCCGAAGGAGATCAAGAGACCCAGTACTTC. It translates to CASSPPPEGDQETQYF.

The CDR3 region is CASSNGADTQYF. For the CDR3, the DNA is TGTGCCAGCAGCAATGGGGCAGATACGCAGTATTTT. J is TRBJ2-3 and V is TRBV7-2; D gene unclear. V lost 5 bases to trimming and J lost 4 bases, with 7 bases between them. Per germline, CDR1 SGHTA and CDR2 FQGNSA. The CDR3 has 12 amino acids.

CDR3 in amino acids: CAISASGGNGNQPQHF. The CDR3 DNA reads as TGTGCCATCAGTGCTTCCGGGGGCAATGGCAATCAGCCCCAGCATTTT. The chain combines TRBV10-3 with TRBJ1-5; D may be TRBD1 (6 bases). CDR1 and CDR2 (germline): ENHRY, SYGVKD. The CDR3 loop spans 16 amino acids. V was shortened by 4 bases and J by 2 bases, with 15 bases between the two germline ends.

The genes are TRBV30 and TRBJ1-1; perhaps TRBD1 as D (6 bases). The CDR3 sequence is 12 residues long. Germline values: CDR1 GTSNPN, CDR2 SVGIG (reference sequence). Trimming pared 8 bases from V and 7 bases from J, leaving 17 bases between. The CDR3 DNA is TGTGCCGGAGGCAATGGGGGCGGTGAAGCTTTCTTT. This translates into CAGGNGGGEAFF. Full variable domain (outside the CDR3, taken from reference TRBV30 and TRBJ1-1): SQTIHQWPATLVQPVGSPLSLECTVEGTSNPNLYWYRQAAGRGLQLLFYSVGIGQISSEVPQNLSASRPQDRQFILSSKKLLLSDSGFYLCAGGNGGGEAFFGQGTRLTVV.

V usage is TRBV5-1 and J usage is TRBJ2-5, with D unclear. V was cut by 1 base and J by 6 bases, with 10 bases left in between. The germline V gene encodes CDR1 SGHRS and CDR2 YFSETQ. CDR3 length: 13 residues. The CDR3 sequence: CASSLLSRQTQYF. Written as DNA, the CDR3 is TGCGCCAGCAGCTTGCTCAGTCGACAGACCCAGTACTTC.

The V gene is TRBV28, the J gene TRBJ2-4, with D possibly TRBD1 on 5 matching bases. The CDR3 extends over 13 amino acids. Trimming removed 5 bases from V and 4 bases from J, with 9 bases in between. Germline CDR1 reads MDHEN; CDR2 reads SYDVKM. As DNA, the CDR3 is TGTGCCAGCAGTCAGGGCGATAAAAACATTCAGTACTTC. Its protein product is CASSQGDKNIQYF.

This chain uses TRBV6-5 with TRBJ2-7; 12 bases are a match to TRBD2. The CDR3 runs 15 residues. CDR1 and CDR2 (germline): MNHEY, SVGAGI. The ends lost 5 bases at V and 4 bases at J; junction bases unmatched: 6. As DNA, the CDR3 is TGTGCCAGCAGTCCGACTAGCGGGAGAAGTTACGAGCAGTACTTC. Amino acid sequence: CASSPTSGRSYEQYF.

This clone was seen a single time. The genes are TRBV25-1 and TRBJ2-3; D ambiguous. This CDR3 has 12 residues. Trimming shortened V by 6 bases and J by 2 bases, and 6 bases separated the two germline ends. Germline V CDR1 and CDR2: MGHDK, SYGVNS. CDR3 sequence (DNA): TGTGCCAGCAGCAGACTCACAGATACGCAGTATTTT. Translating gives CASSRLTDTQYF.

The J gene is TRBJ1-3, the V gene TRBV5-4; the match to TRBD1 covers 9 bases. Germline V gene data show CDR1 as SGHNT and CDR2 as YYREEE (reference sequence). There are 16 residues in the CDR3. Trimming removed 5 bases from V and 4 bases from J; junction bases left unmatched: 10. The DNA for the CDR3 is TGTGCCAGCAGTTTACAAACAGGGGGCACAGGAAACACCATATATTTT. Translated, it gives CASSLQTGGTGNTIYF.

CDR3 in DNA: TGTGCCAGCAGCCGACAGTTGAACACTGAAGCTTTCTTT. Translation gives CASSRQLNTEAFF. The V and J genes are TRBV11-2 and TRBJ1-1, with D possibly TRBD1 on 5 matching bases. CDR1 is SGHAT, CDR2 FQNNGV, per germline. The CDR3 has 13 amino acids. Trimming stripped 5 bases from V and 0 bases from J, with 7 bases between. The whole variable domain, filled in from reference TRBV11-2 and TRBJ1-1, reads EAGVAQSPRYKIIEKRQSVAFWCNPISGHATLYWYQQILGQGPKLLIQFQNNGVVDDSQLPKDRFSAERLKGVDSTLKIQPAKLEDSAVYLCASSRQLNTEAFFGQGTRLTVV.

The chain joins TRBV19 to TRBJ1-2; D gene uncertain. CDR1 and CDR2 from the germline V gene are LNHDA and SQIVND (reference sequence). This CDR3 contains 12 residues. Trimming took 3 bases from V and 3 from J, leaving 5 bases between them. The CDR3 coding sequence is TGTGCCAGTAGTATTGGTGACTATGGCTACACCTTC. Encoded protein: CASSIGDYGYTF. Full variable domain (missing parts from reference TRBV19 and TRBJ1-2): DGGITQSPKYLFRKEGQNVTLSCEQNLNHDAMYWYRQDPGQGLRLIYYSQIVNDFQKGDIAEGYSVSREKKESFPLTVTSAQKNPTAFYLCASSIGDYGYTFGSGTRLTVV.